What follows are 32 T cell receptor beta chains derived from one specimen sequenced in a study of blood T cell repertoires in COVID-19. Clones were read by immunoSEQ multiplex PCR, and TCRdb kept only the in-frame ones, dropping some. The sample consists of roughly 65,000 clones, roughly 80% of them appearing once. Sequenced input: peripheral blood. The receptors shown here come from a human donor in a cohort sampled during active COVID-19.

The genes are TRBV19 and TRBJ2-7; the D gene is possibly TRBD1 (5 bases). Trimming left V 3 bases short and J 0 bases short, with 15 bases between. Germline V lookup: CDR1 LNHDA, CDR2 SQIVND (reference sequence). The CDR3 contains 16 residues. CDR3 nucleotides: TGTGCCAGTAGTATCAGGGCAGCCGAGAGCTCCTACGAGCAGTACTTC. Its translation is CASSIRAAESSYEQYF. Based on the CDR3 plus reference TRBV19 and TRBJ2-7, the full variable domain is DGGITQSPKYLFRKEGQNVTLSCEQNLNHDAMYWYRQDPGQGLRLIYYSQIVNDFQKGDIAEGYSVSREKKESFPLTVTSAQKNPTAFYLCASSIRAAESSYEQYFGPGTRLTVT.

This rearrangement joins TRBV24-1 to TRBJ2-3, with 10 positions matching TRBD2. Losses at the gene ends were 0 bases for V and 9 bases for J; bases not matched to a gene: 17. Germline CDR1 KGHDR, CDR2 SFDVKD. This CDR3 has 19 amino acids. In DNA form, the CDR3 reads TGTGCCACCAGTGATTTGGAATCGGGTAGCGGGGGGCCCCGGTCGACGCAGTATTTT. Amino acids: CATSDLESGSGGPRSTQYF.

J is TRBJ2-5 and V is TRBV7-6; perhaps TRBD1 as D (7 bases). Germline V lookup: CDR1 SGHVS, CDR2 FNYEAQ. Trimming stripped 4 bases from V and 0 bases from J, with 15 bases between. This CDR3 comprises 16 residues. Here the CDR3 reads CASSSGGGLYQETQYF. CDR3 nucleotide sequence: TGTGCCAGCAGCTCCGGAGGGGGCCTCTACCAAGAGACCCAGTACTTC.

The rearrangement links TRBV7-9 to TRBJ2-3; 7 bases are shared with TRBD1. CDR3 length equals 14 residues. The junction had 0 bases not matched to a gene; V was cut back by 1 base and J by 2 bases. Germline CDR1 is SEHNR and CDR2 is FQNEAQ (reference sequence). The CDR3 protein is CASSLEGATDTQYF. CDR3 DNA: TGTGCCAGCAGCTTAGAGGGGGCCACAGATACGCAGTATTTT.

A few counts support this clone. The rearrangement uses TRBV7-2 and TRBJ1-3; D uncertain. CDR3 length equals 13 residues. Trimming shortened V by 8 bases and J by 1 base, and 9 bases separated the two germline ends. From germline, CDR1 is SGHTA and CDR2 FQGNSA. CDR3 coding DNA: TGTGCCAGCGCCTCGGGGTCTGGAAACACCATATATTTT. Its protein is CASASGSGNTIYF.

The V gene is TRBV5-4, the J gene TRBJ2-1; 7 positions agree with TRBD2. Germline CDR1 and CDR2: SGHNT and YYREEE (reference sequence). The CDR3 is 15 amino acids. The V segment lost 3 bases and the J segment 10 bases; nucleotides outside the gene matches: 13. CDR3 residues: CASSSPGTTIREQFF. The CDR3 nucleotides read TGTGCCAGCAGCTCCCCTGGGACTACTATCCGAGAGCAGTTCTTC.

CDR3 bases: TGTGCCAGCGGGGACCTAGCGGGGGTCACAGATACGCAGTATTTT. The encoded protein is CASGDLAGVTDTQYF. The chain links TRBV27 to TRBJ2-3; 10 bases are shared with TRBD2. The CDR3 is made up of 15 amino acids. Looked up from germline, CDR1 is MNHEY and CDR2 is SMNVEV (reference sequence). V dropped 8 bases and J dropped 2; count of bases not matched to a gene: 7.

This sequence joins TRBV7-8 and TRBJ2-3; 11 nucleotides agree with TRBD2. CDR3 length equals 14 residues. Losses at the gene ends were 5 bases for V and 5 bases for J; bases not matched to a gene: 3. CDR1 and CDR2 from the germline V gene are SGHVS and FQNEAQ. The CDR3 region is CASSATSGGDTQYF. The CDR3 DNA is TGTGCCAGCAGCGCAACTAGCGGGGGAGATACGCAGTATTTT.

This clone is a singleton in its sample. J is TRBJ2-1 and V is TRBV29-1; 7 nucleotides line up with TRBD1. V gave up 3 bases and J gave up 8 bases; unmatched junction bases: 10. Germline-derived CDR1 and CDR2 are SQVTM and ANQGSEA. The CDR3 has 14 residues. CDR3 DNA: TGCAGCGTTGAGGGAGACAGGGAGCTCGATGAGCAGTTCTTC. This gives the protein CSVEGDRELDEQFF.

The chain combines TRBV25-1 with TRBJ2-7; D may be TRBD2 (5 bases). The ends were cut back, 1 base at V and 4 bases at J, with 11 bases in the middle. Germline CDR1 reads MGHDK; CDR2 reads SYGVNS. CDR3 length equals 14 residues. CDR3 in amino acids: CASSESGFLYEQYF. For the CDR3, the DNA is TGTGCCAGCAGTGAATCGGGATTCCTTTACGAGCAGTACTTC.

The table lists this clone with a few counts. This chain joins TRBV11-2 and TRBJ2-3; tentative D call: TRBD2 (5 bases). Germline lookup yields CDR1 SGHAT and CDR2 FQNNGV. The V end was cut by 6 bases, the J end by 0 bases, with 13 bases between. The CDR3 contains 15 residues. Written as DNA, the CDR3 is TGTGCCAGCAGTACCGCGGGTTTCAGCACAGATACGCAGTATTTT. Translated: CASSTAGFSTDTQYF. Drawing the rest from reference TRBV11-2 and TRBJ2-3, the complete variable domain is EAGVAQSPRYKIIEKRQSVAFWCNPISGHATLYWYQQILGQGPKLLIQFQNNGVVDDSQLPKDRFSAERLKGVDSTLKIQPAKLEDSAVYLCASSTAGFSTDTQYFGPGTRLTVL.

This clone was counted a few times. The chain has TRBV7-2 and TRBJ1-5; D remains unclear. V was clipped by 8 bases and J by 5 bases, with 13 bases between them. In germline, CDR1 is SGHTA, CDR2 FQGNSA. The CDR3 is 13 amino acids. CDR3 region: CASGEEYYQPQHF. DNA for the CDR3: TGTGCCAGCGGAGAGGAATACTATCAGCCCCAGCATTTT.

The chain employs TRBV2 and TRBJ1-1, with D maybe TRBD1 (6 bases). The V gene lost 7 bases and the J gene lost 2 bases, with 14 bases spanning the gap. Germline CDR1 reads SNHLY; CDR2 reads FYNNEI. This CDR3 contains 14 residues. The CDR3 region is CASISTGFNTEAFF. The CDR3 bases are TGTGCCAGCATTAGCACAGGGTTTAACACTGAAGCTTTCTTT.

The chain has TRBV3-1 (or the pseudogene TRBV3-2) and TRBJ2-2; 10 nucleotides match TRBD1. The CDR3 is made up of 15 amino acids. CDR1 is LGHDT and CDR2 is YNNKEL in the germline V gene (reference sequence). V gave up 3 bases and J gave up 7 bases; unmatched junction bases: 5. The CDR3 region has the DNA TGTGCCAGCAGCCACTCCGACAGGGGGCTCGGGGAGCTGTTTTTT. This gives the protein CASSHSDRGLGELFF.

V gene TRBV5-5 combines with J gene TRBJ2-5; 7 bases are a match to TRBD2. Germline loops: CDR1 SGHKS, CDR2 YYEKEE (reference sequence). The trim removed 4 bases at V and 2 bases at J, leaving 5 bases unmatched. The CDR3 length is 14 residues. The CDR3 here is CASSLASGQETQYF. The CDR3 DNA follows: TGTGCCAGCAGCCTAGCTAGCGGTCAAGAGACCCAGTACTTC.

This chain uses TRBV5-1 with TRBJ1-5; D might be TRBD1 (5 bases). V lost 2 bases to trimming and J lost 1 base, with 7 bases between them. Per the germline V gene, CDR1 is SGHRS and CDR2 is YFSETQ. The CDR3 is 14 amino acids. This chain's CDR3 is CASSFGGSNQPQHF. CDR3 DNA sequence: TGCGCCAGCAGCTTTGGGGGGAGCAATCAGCCCCAGCATTTT.

The J gene is TRBJ1-2, the V gene TRBV27, with D unresolved. Trimming cost V 0 bases and J 7 bases, with 9 bases left between them. The CDR3 consists of 13 residues. Per germline, CDR1 MNHEY and CDR2 SMNVEV (reference sequence). The CDR3 DNA sequence: TGTGCCAGCAGTTTATCGCGTATGTCTGGCTACACCTTC. Its protein is CASSLSRMSGYTF.

This clone has only a few counts. V and J are TRBV12-3 or TRBV12-4 and TRBJ2-2; D not certain. V lost 6 bases and J 5 bases, leaving 4 bases between the germline ends. The CDR3 consists of 11 residues. DNA for the CDR3: TGTGCCAGCAGACATACCGGGGAGCTGTTTTTT. It translates to CASRHTGELFF.

The chain uses TRBV2 and TRBJ2-7; 8 bases map to TRBD1. With V trimmed by 6 bases and J by 2 bases, 6 bases remained unmatched. Looked up from germline, CDR1 is SNHLY and CDR2 is FYNNEI. The CDR3 runs 14 residues. CDR3: CASRWTGLPYEQYF. The CDR3 bases are TGTGCCAGCAGGTGGACAGGGTTACCCTACGAGCAGTACTTC.

V and J are TRBV5-1 and TRBJ2-2; TRBD2 matches 13 bases. Germline V CDR1 and CDR2: SGHRS, YFSETQ. V trimming: 4 bases; J trimming: 4 bases; junction bases outside the gene matches: 7. The CDR3 has 17 amino acids. The CDR3: CASSRGLAGMGTGELFF. DNA for the CDR3: TGCGCCAGCAGCCGGGGACTAGCGGGAATGGGCACCGGGGAGCTGTTTTTT.

This clone was counted only a few times. The rearrangement uses TRBV6-5 and TRBJ1-1; maybe TRBD1 (6 bases). V lost 5 bases, J lost 1 base, and 11 bases lay in between. CDR3 length equals 14 residues. Germline V CDR1 and CDR2: MNHEY, SVGAGI. The CDR3 reads CASSSYRENTEAFF. CDR3 coding DNA: TGTGCCAGCAGTAGCTACAGGGAGAACACTGAAGCTTTCTTT.

A single count supports this clone. This chain connects TRBV7-9 to TRBJ1-5; 8 bases map to TRBD1. The trim removed 5 bases at V and 7 bases at J, leaving 13 bases unmatched. CDR3 length: 16 amino acids. The germline gives CDR1 SEHNR, CDR2 FQNEAQ (reference sequence). CDR3 sequence (DNA): TGTGCCAGCAGCCCCACCGGGACAGGAGGTGGACAGCCCCAGCATTTT. This encodes CASSPTGTGGGQPQHF.

The chain employs TRBV15 and TRBJ2-7, with 8 bases aligning to TRBD2. Germline CDR1 is LNHNV and CDR2 is YYDKDF (reference sequence). The length of the CDR3 is 14 residues. With V trimmed by 0 bases and J by 4 bases, 2 bases remained unmatched. CDR3 sequence (DNA): TGTGCCACCAGCAGAGATCGCGGGGGGTACGAGCAGTACTTC. Translation gives CATSRDRGGYEQYF.

This clone has only a few counts. The chain has TRBV7-8 and TRBJ2-3; 8 bases fit TRBD2. Per the germline V gene, CDR1 is SGHVS and CDR2 is FQNEAQ. The CDR3 has 16 amino acids. J was trimmed by 0 bases and V by 1 base; bases with no gene match: 3. The CDR3 nucleotides read TGTGCCAGCAGCTTAGGGGCTAGCGGGAGCACAGATACGCAGTATTTT. Translating it yields CASSLGASGSTDTQYF.

V and J are TRBV28 and TRBJ1-1; D is perhaps TRBD1 (5 bases). V was trimmed by 6 bases and J by 11 bases, leaving 16 bases between them. CDR1 and CDR2 from the germline V gene are MDHEN and SYDVKM. This CDR3 is 12 amino acids long. This CDR3 reads CASSRGGVGAFF. Written as DNA, the CDR3 is TGTGCCAGCAGCCGCGGGGGGGTTGGGGCTTTCTTT.

The chain joins TRBV15 to TRBJ1-1; D gene ambiguous. Trimming took 1 base from V and 1 from J, leaving 4 bases between them. This CDR3 contains 13 residues. The germline V gene has CDR1 LNHNV and CDR2 YYDKDF (reference sequence). CDR3 in amino acids: CATSRGQNTEAFF. CDR3 DNA sequence: TGTGCCACCAGCAGAGGACAGAACACTGAAGCTTTCTTT.

V usage is TRBV18 and J usage is TRBJ2-1; D is undetermined. V was cut by 2 bases and J by 10 bases, with 12 bases left in between. Germline lookup yields CDR1 KGHSH and CDR2 LQKENI. The CDR3 totals 13 residues. CDR3 in amino acids: CASSPTLGQEQFF. The CDR3 DNA reads TGTGCCAGCTCACCAACCCTTGGGCAGGAGCAGTTCTTC.

CDR3 in amino acids: CASSLEGARSPLHF. CDR3 DNA: TGTGCCAGCAGCTTAGAGGGGGCCAGGTCACCCCTCCACTTT. The chain recombines TRBV7-9 with TRBJ1-6; 7 bases agree with TRBD1. CDR1 SEHNR and CDR2 FQNEAQ come from the germline V gene (reference sequence). The CDR3 spans 14 residues. J was trimmed by 10 bases and V by 1 base; bases with no gene match: 4.

V is TRBV28 and J is TRBJ2-5; unclear D gene. The CDR3 sequence is 13 residues long. The V gene lost 3 bases and the J gene lost 5 bases, with 10 bases spanning the gap. In germline, CDR1 is MDHEN, CDR2 SYDVKM. The CDR3 bases are TGTGCCAGCAGTTTTCCGGGTTCGGAGACCCAGTACTTC. Protein: CASSFPGSETQYF.

The V and J genes are TRBV3-1 (or the pseudogene TRBV3-2) and TRBJ2-1; 8 nucleotides agree with TRBD1. The CDR3 spans 17 residues. Germline V lookup: CDR1 LGHDT, CDR2 YNNKEL (reference sequence). Unmatched junction bases numbered 7, after V lost 3 bases and J lost 0 bases. In nucleotides, the CDR3 is TGTGCCAGCAGCCATTTTTCCGGGACAGGCTCCTACAATGAGCAGTTCTTC. Encoded protein: CASSHFSGTGSYNEQFF.

CDR3 DNA sequence: TGTGCCAGCAGCTTAGGCCGGGAGGCACATGGCTACACCTTC. Protein product: CASSLGREAHGYTF. The V gene is TRBV11-3, the J gene TRBJ1-2; D gene uncertain. V was trimmed by 1 base and J by 6 bases, leaving 12 bases between them. The germline CDR1 and CDR2 sequences are SGHNT and YENEEA. This CDR3 comprises 14 residues.

The rearrangement links TRBV15 to TRBJ1-1; D gene uncertain. V dropped 1 base and J dropped 0 bases, with 9 bases sitting between them. CDR3 length: 15 amino acids. CDR1 LNHNV and CDR2 YYDKDF come from the germline V gene (reference sequence). The CDR3 loop is CATSRGKELNTEAFF. Here the CDR3 DNA reads TGTGCCACCAGCAGAGGCAAGGAGCTGAACACTGAAGCTTTCTTT.